This T cell receptor beta chain appears in the sequencing data of a study of cytomegalovirus exposure and HLA in healthy donors. This clone was recorded once. Trimming removed 5 bases from V and 0 bases from J; junction bases left unmatched: 7. This CDR3 is built from 16 residues. Looked up from germline, CDR1 is SGHVS and CDR2 is FNYEAQ. The PCR employed 60 Vbeta primers together with 13 Jbeta primers. The assay was immunoSEQ multiplex PCR, and TCRdb's table has in-frame clones only and misses some. The repertoire has 120,000 to 150,000 clones, 64% of them found once; the top ten carry over 2.5%. The sequence derives from a woman in her 30s in good health and CMV-seropositive. V gene TRBV7-6 combines with J gene TRBJ2-3; 8 bases are shared with TRBD1. Sequencing used PBMCs. CDR3 amino acids: CASSIGQGSSTDTQYF. DNA of the CDR3: TGTGCCAGCAGCATCGGACAGGGATCCAGCACAGATACGCAGTATTTT.